Below, 24 T cell receptor beta chains from the same sample are listed, as sequenced in a study of T cell responses to AZD1222 COVID-19 vaccine. Here immunoSEQ multiplex PCR was the method, and the copy in TCRdb shows in-frame clones only, minus some. The data show about 120,000 clones, about 87% seen once. This sample comprised peripheral blood, obtained on day 0 of AZD1222 vaccination. The receptor source for this set is an adult in good health.

This sequence joins TRBV21-1 and TRBJ1-5; TRBD1 is the table's D call and was not checked against the DNA. TRBV21-1 is described as a pseudogene. The CDR3 has 14 residues. This CDR3 is CASSIDRGQQPQHF. Here the CDR3 DNA reads TGTGCCAGCAGCATCGACAGGGGGCAACAGCCCCAGCATTTT.

The chain employs TRBV19 and TRBJ2-2, with TRBD1 matching over 9 bases. This CDR3 has 15 residues. Germline V CDR1 and CDR2: LNHDA, SQIVND (reference sequence). V lost 5 bases, J lost 7 bases, and 8 bases stayed unmatched. The CDR3 sequence is CASSQVTGGFGELFF. CDR3 sequence (DNA): TGTGCCAGTAGTCAGGTGACAGGGGGTTTCGGGGAGCTGTTTTTT.

This rearrangement joins TRBV10-3 to TRBJ1-4; D unclear. The CDR3 covers 13 residues. CDR1 is ENHRY and CDR2 is SYGVKD in the germline V gene. Between the trimmed V and J ends, which lost 6 bases and 8 bases, there was a span of 13 bases. CDR3 region: CAISADPEEKLFF. The CDR3 nucleotides read TGTGCCATCAGCGCCGACCCGGAGGAAAAACTGTTTTTT.

The rearrangement links TRBV19 to TRBJ2-3; no definite D call. V gave up 3 bases and J gave up 4 bases, with 5 bases separating them. CDR1 and CDR2 from the germline V gene are LNHDA and SQIVND (reference sequence). The CDR3 consists of 12 residues. CDR3 in amino acids: CASSIWADTQYF. CDR3 DNA sequence: TGTGCCAGTAGTATTTGGGCAGATACGCAGTATTTT.

J is TRBJ1-5 and V is TRBV19, with a weak D call TRBD1 (5 bases). The CDR3 runs to 13 residues. CDR1 and CDR2 from the germline V gene are LNHDA and SQIVND (reference sequence). V was pared by 8 bases and J by 4 bases, with 12 bases between. The CDR3 DNA follows: TGTGCCAGTCACCGGGACCAAAATCAGCCCCAGCATTTT. Its translation is CASHRDQNQPQHF.

The chain links TRBV29-1 to TRBJ1-1; D ambiguous. The germline gives CDR1 SQVTM, CDR2 ANQGSEA. The CDR3 consists of 14 residues. Deletions cut 6 bases from V and 0 bases from J, with 14 bases between. The CDR3, as DNA: TGCAGCGTCCCGAAGGAAGGAATGAACACTGAAGCTTTCTTT. Translation: CSVPKEGMNTEAFF.

V gene TRBV6-5 combines with J gene TRBJ2-2; 9 nucleotides agree with TRBD1. This CDR3 region has 13 residues. With 6 bases clipped from V and 7 bases from J, the junction kept 3 bases outside the gene matches. Germline CDR1 reads MNHEY; CDR2 reads SVGAGI. The CDR3 region has the DNA TGTGCCAGCAGCGAGGACAGGGGCGGGGAGCTGTTTTTT. Its translation is CASSEDRGGELFF.

The rearrangement links TRBV19 to TRBJ1-2; D unresolved. CDR3 length: 14 amino acids. Germline V gene lookup returns CDR1 LNHDA and CDR2 SQIVND (reference sequence). Trimming pared 0 bases from V and 2 bases from J, leaving 7 bases between. The chain's CDR3 is CASSIEDRNYGYTF. CDR3 in DNA: TGTGCCAGTAGTATAGAGGACCGAAACTATGGCTACACCTTC. Variable domain in full (rest from reference TRBV19 and TRBJ1-2): DGGITQSPKYLFRKEGQNVTLSCEQNLNHDAMYWYRQDPGQGLRLIYYSQIVNDFQKGDIAEGYSVSREKKESFPLTVTSAQKNPTAFYLCASSIEDRNYGYTFGSGTRLTVV.

The chain couples TRBV29-1 to TRBJ2-3; 11 bases align to TRBD2. Germline V CDR1 and CDR2: SQVTM, ANQGSEA. The V and J ends lost 5 bases and 2 bases, in that order; junction bases with no gene match: 18. The CDR3 loop spans 19 amino acids. CDR3: CSVPPGTSGSRRATDTQYF. The DNA for the CDR3 is TGCAGCGTTCCCCCGGGAACTAGCGGGAGCCGGAGGGCCACAGATACGCAGTATTTT.

In its sample, this clone was seen a few times. The gene calls are TRBV7-9 and TRBJ1-6; D remains unclear. Germline V gives CDR1 SEHNR, CDR2 FQNEAQ (reference sequence). The V end was cut by 5 bases, the J end by 0 bases, with 17 bases between. The CDR3 is 18 amino acids. The chain's CDR3 is CASSTAWPASSYNSPLHF. The CDR3 region has the DNA TGTGCCAGCAGCACTGCTTGGCCAGCGAGCTCCTATAATTCACCCCTCCACTTT.

The V gene is TRBV4-2, the J gene TRBJ2-2, with 10 bases that match TRBD1. There are 19 residues in the CDR3. From germline, CDR1 is LGHNA and CDR2 YNFKEQ. With 0 bases clipped from V and 1 base from J, the junction kept 8 bases outside the gene matches. This chain's CDR3 is CASSQDRKGTGVNTGELFF. The CDR3 DNA is TGTGCCAGCAGCCAAGATAGGAAGGGGACAGGGGTGAACACCGGGGAGCTGTTTTTT.

CDR3 region: CASSFIQGGEQYF. As DNA, the CDR3 is TGTGCCAGCAGCTTTATACAGGGAGGGGAGCAGTACTTC. This chain links TRBV12-1 with TRBJ2-7; the listed D gene, TRBD2, was not tested against the DNA. TRBV12-1 is described as a pseudogene. CDR3 length equals 13 residues.

CDR3 protein: CASSSRGADQETQYF. For the CDR3, the DNA is TGCGCCAGCAGCTCGCGGGGGGCAGATCAAGAGACCCAGTACTTC. V gene TRBV5-1 combines with J gene TRBJ2-5, with 8 bases aligning to TRBD2. With 3 bases clipped from V and 2 bases from J, the junction kept 6 bases outside the gene matches. Germline CDR1 is SGHRS and CDR2 is YFSETQ. This CDR3 region has 15 residues.

The J gene is TRBJ2-6, the V gene TRBV5-1; maybe TRBD1 (6 bases). V lost 3 bases and J lost 4, with 26 bases in between. This CDR3 spans 20 amino acids. Germline loops: CDR1 SGHRS, CDR2 YFSETQ. CDR3 sequence reads: CASSSRSGHIHTSGANVLTF. In DNA, the CDR3 is TGCGCCAGCAGCTCCCGATCGGGACACATCCACACCTCCGGGGCCAACGTCCTGACTTTC.

The gene calls are TRBV5-1 and TRBJ2-3; D uncertain. The V gene's germline CDR1 is SGHRS and CDR2 YFSETQ. CDR3 length: 14 residues. V shed 4 bases and J shed 0 bases, with 9 bases lying between them. Here the CDR3 DNA reads TGCGCCAGCAGCCTATCATCTAGCACAGATACGCAGTATTTT. Protein product: CASSLSSSTDTQYF.

The chain carries TRBV27 and TRBJ1-1; no firm D call. The germline gives CDR1 MNHEY, CDR2 SMNVEV (reference sequence). Trimming took off 0 bases at V and 6 bases at J, with 11 bases between the two ends. The CDR3 loop spans 14 amino acids. DNA for the CDR3: TGTGCCAGCAGTTTATCCCGGGTGGTCGCTGAAGCTTTCTTT. This translates into CASSLSRVVAEAFF.

In its sample, this clone was seen once. The chain employs TRBV9 and TRBJ2-3, with 14 bases matching TRBD2. In germline, CDR1 is SGDLS, CDR2 YYNGEE. V lost 2 bases and J lost 6; bases outside the gene matches: 8. CDR3 length: 17 amino acids. CDR3 in DNA: TGTGCCAGCAGCGTGATTTCCGGGACTAGCGGGGGTGATACGCAGTATTTT. It yields the protein CASSVISGTSGGDTQYF.

This clone was recorded only once. The CDR3 DNA sequence: TGTGCCAGCTCACCTTTCCGAGACAGACCAAACACTGAAGCTTTCTTT. This sequence encodes CASSPFRDRPNTEAFF. The rearrangement links TRBV18 to TRBJ1-1; tentative D call: TRBD1 (5 bases). V gave up 3 bases and J gave up 2 bases, with 16 bases separating them. Germline V gene sequence: CDR1 KGHSH, CDR2 LQKENI. This CDR3 is built from 16 residues.

This clone occurred a few times. The chain uses TRBV5-4 and TRBJ2-1; D is possibly TRBD2 (5 bases). V lost 0 bases, J lost 4 bases, and 11 bases lay in between. The CDR3 loop spans 15 amino acids. Per germline, CDR1 SGHNT and CDR2 YYREEE (reference sequence). CDR3 sequence reads: CASSLGGLQYNEQFF. The CDR3 coding sequence is TGTGCCAGCAGCTTGGGAGGGTTACAATACAATGAGCAGTTCTTC.

The V gene is TRBV29-1, the J gene TRBJ1-5; maybe TRBD1 (6 bases). Trimming cost V 7 bases and J 7 bases, with 14 bases left between them. This CDR3 spans 12 amino acids. CDR1 is SQVTM, CDR2 ANQGSEA, per germline. The CDR3 DNA reads as TGCAGCGCGGGGACATCCGGACAGCCCCAGCATTTT. Translation gives CSAGTSGQPQHF.

This clone was recorded only once. This chain uses TRBV9 with TRBJ1-2; D ambiguous. CDR3 size: 14 residues. CDR1 is SGDLS and CDR2 is YYNGEE in the germline V gene. V lost 0 bases, J lost 3 bases, and 9 bases lay in between. The DNA for the CDR3 is TGTGCCAGCAGCGTAGCCGGGTACGACTATGGCTACACCTTC. Protein sequence: CASSVAGYDYGYTF. The variable domain in full, completed from reference TRBV9 and TRBJ1-2, reads DSGVTQTPKHLITATGQRVTLRCSPRSGDLSVYWYQQSLDQGLQFLIQYYNGEERAKGNILERFSAQQFPDLHSELNLSSLELGDSALYFCASSVAGYDYGYTFGSGTRLTVV.

V is TRBV19 and J is TRBJ1-1; D call uncertain. V shed 3 bases and J shed 8 bases, with 10 bases lying between them. Per germline, CDR1 LNHDA and CDR2 SQIVND (reference sequence). The CDR3 sequence is 12 residues long. The CDR3 here is CASSIRGVEAFF. The CDR3 region has the DNA TGTGCCAGTAGTATCCGCGGGGTGGAAGCTTTCTTT. Looking up the rest from reference TRBV19 and TRBJ1-1 gives the full variable domain: DGGITQSPKYLFRKEGQNVTLSCEQNLNHDAMYWYRQDPGQGLRLIYYSQIVNDFQKGDIAEGYSVSREKKESFPLTVTSAQKNPTAFYLCASSIRGVEAFFGQGTRLTVV.

The chain uses TRBV6-1 and TRBJ2-3, with D unclear. Germline V gives CDR1 MNHNS, CDR2 SASEGT. The CDR3 has 15 residues. V lost 3 bases and J lost 2, with 12 bases in between. The CDR3 sequence: CASSDPGRNTDTQYF. CDR3 DNA sequence: TGTGCCAGCAGTGACCCGGGCAGGAACACAGATACGCAGTATTTT.

J is TRBJ1-2 and V is TRBV6-6; no reliable D call. CDR3 size: 12 residues. V lost 6 bases and J lost 3, with 8 bases in between. Germline CDR1 and CDR2: MNHNY and SVGAGI (reference sequence). In nucleotides, the CDR3 is TGTGCCAGCAGCTGGGCGGACTATGGCTACACCTTC. Translated: CASSWADYGYTF.